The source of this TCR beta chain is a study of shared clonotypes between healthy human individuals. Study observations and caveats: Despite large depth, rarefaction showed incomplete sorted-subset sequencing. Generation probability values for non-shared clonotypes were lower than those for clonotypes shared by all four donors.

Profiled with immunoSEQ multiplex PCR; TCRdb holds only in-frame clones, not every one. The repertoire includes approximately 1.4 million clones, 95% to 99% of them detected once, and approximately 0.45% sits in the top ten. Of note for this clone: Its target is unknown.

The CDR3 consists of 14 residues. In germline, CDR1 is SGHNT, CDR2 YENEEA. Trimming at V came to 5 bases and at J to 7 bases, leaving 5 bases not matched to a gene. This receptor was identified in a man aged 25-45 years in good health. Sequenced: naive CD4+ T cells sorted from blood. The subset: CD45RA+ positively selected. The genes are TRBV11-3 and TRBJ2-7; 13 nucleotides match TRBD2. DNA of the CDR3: TGTGCCAGCAGCAGACTAGCGGGAGGAGGAGAGCAGTACTTC. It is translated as CASSRLAGGGEQYF.